This T cell receptor beta chain was captured in a study of vaccination effects on CD4 cells after COVID-19. Study as a whole: Samples were taken post-vaccine, and their median timing was 72 days after the second dose. Regarding the study as a whole: Researchers report that only 1 of 255 vaccine-induced clones in healthy vaccinees cross-reacted with common cold coronaviruses. Marked clonal contraction was seen in infection- and vaccine-induced clones late after vaccination.

The ends were cut back, 3 bases at V and 4 bases at J, with 9 bases in the middle. This CDR3 is 12 amino acids long. The germline gives CDR1 GTSNPN, CDR2 SVGIG (reference sequence). To note about this clone: The antigen remains undetermined.

Libraries were prepared by immunoSEQ multiplex PCR; TCRdb keeps only in-frame clonotypes and omits some of them. The table has around 30,000 clones, around 80% seen once; the top ten hold 5.8%. With the ViraFEST assay, the study expanded antigen-specific CD4+ T cells using viral peptide pools, then sequenced them. CD4+ T cell isolation took place after less than 13 days of culture. Every participant took two doses of the BNT162b2 or mRNA-1273 vaccine. The healthy vaccine recipients, who had no prior SARS-CoV-2 infection, showed negative nucleocapsid antibodies. The receptor was isolated from a human donor who received a COVID-19 vaccine. Some clones in this sample may be carry-over from other donors' samples. The rearrangement links TRBV30 to TRBJ1-1; D remains ambiguous. Sequenced here: CD4+ T cells from PBMCs cultured with SARS-CoV-2 spike peptides, sampled after COVID-19 vaccination. DNA of the CDR3: TGTGCCTGGAGGGTAAAACCCACTGAAGCTTTCTTT. This translates into CAWRVKPTEAFF.